These T cell receptor beta chains were read from a single sample in a study of neurological immune-mediated disorders. TCRdb re-called the 5' RACE reads through MiXCR, storing one row per CDR3 protein. Among some 48,000 distinct CDR3 sequences listed, 20% to 25% were seen once. The sample consisted of PBMCs. The receptors come from a man aged 55 to 70 with HTLV-1-associated myelopathy (HAM/TSP). Each CDR3 is given with its conserved first and last residue. The order of the fields is D gene, clone size, V gene, J gene, CDR3 DNA, CDR3 protein. The D gene is left open where the match is weak. The size field is filled for only some rows; it gives once, few, many or a size class.

TRBD2,many,TRBV28,TRBJ2-7,TGTGCCAGCAGTCCGGGGACTACATCCTACGAGCAGTACTTC,CASSPGTTSYEQYF
.,.,TRBV9,TRBJ2-4,TGTGCCAGCAGCCAAAGACAGTTAGCCAAAAACATTCAGTACTTC,CASSQRQLAKNIQYF
.,many,TRBV20-1,TRBJ2-1,TGCAGTGCCCAGGGGTGGGCCATGCATGAGCAGTTCTTC,CSAQGWAMHEQFF
.,many,TRBV12-3/TRBV12-4,TRBJ2-7,TGTGCCAGCCAGAATTTCTACGAGCAGTACTTC,CASQNFYEQYF
TRBD1,many,TRBV28,TRBJ2-2,TGTGCCAGCAGATCGGGACAGGGCGGGTCATACTTCACCGGGGAGCTGTTTTTT,CASRSGQGGSYFTGELFF
.,many,TRBV25-1,TRBJ1-1,TGTGCCAGCAGTGAAGAGGGCATCAAAGTGGGCACTGAAGCTTTCTTT,CASSEEGIKVGTEAFF
.,.,TRBV5-1,TRBJ2-7,TGCGCCAGCAGCTTGGAGGGCCCCCACGAGCAGTACTTC,CASSLEGPHEQYF
.,many,TRBV5-1,TRBJ2-2,TGCGCCAGCAGCTTGCAAACGGGAGTGGGCGGGGAGCTGTTTTTT,CASSLQTGVGGELFF
TRBD2,.,TRBV29-1,TRBJ2-3,TGCAGCGTTGAGCGGGGCGGGAGGCCTTTCGAGGAATATACGCAGTATTTT,CSVERGGRPFEEYTQYF
.,many,TRBV27,TRBJ1-2,TGTGCCAGCAGTTCTTTGGAGGTTAACTATGGCTACACCTTC,CASSSLEVNYGYTF
.,many,TRBV3-1,TRBJ2-5,TGTGCCAGCAGCCCCCCAACCGAGGGAGTGTACCAAGAGACCCAGTACTTC,CASSPPTEGVYQETQYF
TRBD2,many,TRBV3-1,TRBJ2-1,TGTGCCAGCGGGACTAGTTGGCGCAATGAGCAGTTCTTC,CASGTSWRNEQFF
TRBD2,many,TRBV7-2,TRBJ2-1,TGTGCCAGCAGCGCATCTAGCGGAGGGTACAATGAGCAGTTCTTC,CASSASSGGYNEQFF
.,many,TRBV5-1,TRBJ2-3,TGCGCCAGCAGGGGGGCAGGGAGCACAGATACGCAGTATTTT,CASRGAGSTDTQYF
.,many,TRBV5-1,TRBJ2-7,TGCGCCAGCAGCTTGTATTTTGGGCCCGTCAACTACGAGCAGTACTTC,CASSLYFGPVNYEQYF
TRBD2,.,TRBV5-5,TRBJ2-2,TGTGCCAGCAGCTTCCTCAGCGGGGGCGTCGGGGAGCTGTTTTTT,CASSFLSGGVGELFF
.,.,TRBV30,TRBJ2-5,TGTGCCTGGAGCCCCAGGCCTTCACAAGAGACCCAGTACTTC,CAWSPRPSQETQYF
.,.,TRBV7-7,TRBJ2-1,TGTGCCAGCAGCCCAGCCCAGAATCCTAGGGGGAATGAGCAGTTCTTC,CASSPAQNPRGNEQFF
TRBD1,many,TRBV5-1,TRBJ2-7,TGCGCCAGCAGCTCACCCGGACAGGGGGCTATGGGAGAGCAGTACTTC,CASSSPGQGAMGEQYF
TRBD1,many,TRBV29-1,TRBJ1-2,TGCAGCGTGAGGGACAGGGACCGAAGTGGCTACACCTTC,CSVRDRDRSGYTF
.,few,TRBV28,TRBJ2-7,TGTGCCACCTTGGATAGTCTCTACGAGCAGTACTTC,CATLDSLYEQYF
.,many,TRBV5-1,TRBJ1-2,TGCGCCAGCAGCTTCGGCTCGCCCCCTGACGATGGCTACACCTTC,CASSFGSPPDDGYTF
TRBD1,many,TRBV7-2,TRBJ2-7,TGTGCCAGCAGCCCACCACCGGGACAGGCAGGTCACGAGCAGTACTTC,CASSPPPGQAGHEQYF
.,many,TRBV20-1,TRBJ2-7,TGCAGTGCTAGACCGACCTACGAGCAGTACTTC,CSARPTYEQYF
.,many,TRBV7-2,TRBJ2-2,TGTGCCAGCAGCTTAGACAGATACACCGGGGAGCTGTTTTTT,CASSLDRYTGELFF
TRBD1,many,TRBV12-3/TRBV12-4,TRBJ1-1,TGTGCCAGCACCCGTGGAGTCGGGACAGGGGCTGAAGCTTTCTTT,CASTRGVGTGAEAFF
TRBD1,many,TRBV5-1,TRBJ1-6,TGCGCCAGCAGCCCCGGGACAGCAAATTCACCCCTCCACTTT,CASSPGTANSPLHF
TRBD2,medium-sized,TRBV4-2,TRBJ2-7,TGTGCCAGCAAATATACACTAGCGGGAGACTACGAGCAGTACTTC,CASKYTLAGDYEQYF
.,many,TRBV20-1,TRBJ2-5,TGCAGTGCTCTAAGACTACCTCTGTCTGAAGAGACCCAGTACTTC,CSALRLPLSEETQYF
TRBD2,medium-sized,TRBV29-1,TRBJ2-7,TGCAGCGTTCGAAATGTGGTAGAAGGGGAGGGGTACGAGCAGTACTTC,CSVRNVVEGEGYEQYF
.,many,TRBV18,TRBJ2-1,TGTGCCAGCTCTACCGGGGAGCAGGGGCTCTCCTACAATGAGCAGTTCTTC,CASSTGEQGLSYNEQFF
TRBD1,many,TRBV5-1,TRBJ2-5,TGCGCCAGCAGCTTTACAGGGGACAGGGCGGAGACCCAGTACTTC,CASSFTGDRAETQYF
.,.,TRBV7-2,TRBJ2-2,TGTGCCAGCAGCCAGCGGACGGCTGGGGAGCTGTTTTTT,CASSQRTAGELFF
TRBD1,medium-sized,TRBV20-1,TRBJ1-1,TGCAGTGCAAGGGATTCTCAGGGGGCCGGAGAAGCTTTCTTT,CSARDSQGAGEAFF
TRBD2,many,TRBV20-1,TRBJ2-3,TGCAGTCTACTGAGCGGGAGGTTTACAGATACGCAGTATTTT,CSLLSGRFTDTQYF
.,many,TRBV20-1,TRBJ1-3,TGCAGTGCCCACATGGGGGGCGCGGGAAACACCATATATTTT,CSAHMGGAGNTIYF
.,.,TRBV11-2,TRBJ1-4,TGTGCCAGCAGCGCCGCCGGGAGGGCACGTAATGAAAAACTGTTTTTT,CASSAAGRARNEKLFF
.,many,TRBV7-9,TRBJ2-5,TGTGCCAGCAGCTTAACAGGAATAGAGACCCAGTACTTC,CASSLTGIETQYF
TRBD2,many,TRBV9,TRBJ2-5,TGTGCCAGCAGCGGACTAGCGGGAGGGCGCCAGTACTTC,CASSGLAGGRQYF
.,.,TRBV25-1,TRBJ2-1,TGTGCCAGCAGGGAATCTACTAGAAGTGAGCAGTTCTTC,CASRESTRSEQFF
.,.,TRBV5-1,TRBJ2-3,TGCGCCAGCAACCCGGAGGGGAGCACAGATACGCAGTATTTT,CASNPEGSTDTQYF
TRBD1,.,TRBV19,TRBJ1-1,TGTGCCAGTATACCGGGACAGGGCTTCGGTAGCACTGAAGCTTTCTTT,CASIPGQGFGSTEAFF
TRBD1,.,TRBV29-1,TRBJ1-1,TGCAGCGAACAGGGGATGAACACTGAAGCTTTCTTT,CSEQGMNTEAFF
.,many,TRBV27,TRBJ2-5,TGTGCCAGCAGTCTAGACGGGATCAAAGAGACCCAGTACTTC,CASSLDGIKETQYF
.,many,TRBV14,TRBJ1-1,TGTGCCAGCAGCCAAGATCCGGTTAAAGTGAGGAACACTGAAGCTTTCTTT,CASSQDPVKVRNTEAFF
.,many,TRBV25-1,TRBJ1-2,TGTGCCAGCAGTGAATTTGGGGCGGGAACTAACTATGGCTACACCTTC,CASSEFGAGTNYGYTF
TRBD1,many,TRBV24-1,TRBJ2-2,TGTGCCACCAGTGATTTCCAGGGGGCGGACACCGGGGAGCTGTTTTTT,CATSDFQGADTGELFF
.,few,TRBV27,TRBJ1-2,TGTGCCAGCAAGTCTCGCGTGGACCAAATTCAAACCCCGGGTTGGGGGTATGGCTACACCTTC,CASKSRVDQIQTPGWGYGYTF
TRBD1,many,TRBV12-3/TRBV12-4,TRBJ1-2,TGTGCCAGCAGTCCTCCGACAGGGGACTATGGCTACACCTTC,CASSPPTGDYGYTF
TRBD1,many,TRBV20-1,TRBJ1-6,TGCAGTGCCGCGGGGACAGGGAAGTTGAATTCACCCCTCCACTTT,CSAAGTGKLNSPLHF
.,many,TRBV11-2,TRBJ2-3,TGTGCCAGCAGCTTAGGGGTGGGTGACTCGCAGTATTTT,CASSLGVGDSQYF
.,many,TRBV5-1,TRBJ1-1,TGCGCCAGCAGCTTTTCTGCATCGGCGACCACTGAAGCTTTCTTT,CASSFSASATTEAFF